The present T cell receptor (beta chain) was sequenced within a study of T cell clonotyping in hematopoietic cell transplantation. The CDR3 totals 14 residues. Germline V gives CDR1 SGHDT, CDR2 YYEEEE. The V and J ends lost 2 bases and 2 bases respectively, with 9 bases between them. TCRdb's copy holds only in-frame clones and misses some; the assay was immunoSEQ multiplex PCR. The sample holds several thousand clones; roughly 94% are singletons and the top ten take roughly 1.4%. The sequence was collected from a male patient aged 60-69 years who had an allogeneic stem cell transplant from an unrelated donor, so T cells may come from the graft donor. Some clones in this sample may be carry-over from other donors' samples. The material sequenced was peripheral blood mononuclear cells, taken 30 days after allogeneic stem cell transplant. The J gene is TRBJ2-3, the V gene TRBV5-6; no clear D. This chain's CDR3 is CASSFNSFTDTQYF. The CDR3 DNA reads TGTGCCAGCAGCTTCAACAGCTTCACAGATACGCAGTATTTT.